A selection of T cell receptor beta chains follows, all from one sample in a study of cytomegalovirus exposure and HLA in healthy donors. Repertoires were generated with immunoSEQ multiplex PCR, while TCRdb's copy carries only in-frame clones and drops some. This repertoire shows roughly 120,000 clones, roughly 74% found once; its top ten account for 4.2%. Sequenced input: PBMCs. Source of these receptors: a woman aged 50 to 60 in good health and CMV-seropositive. Each CDR3 is given with its conserved first and last residue. A D gene is named only where the DNA matches it firmly. Clone sizes are given selectively: once, few, many, or a class where the clone is expanded.

cdr3_length: 13
d_call: -
v_call: TRBV6-5
j_call: TRBJ1-2
clone_size: -
cdr3_aa: CMAGDKRGYGYTF
cdr3_nt: TGTATGGCAGGGGACAAAAGGGGCTATGGCTACACCTTC

cdr3_length: 13
d_call: TRBD2
v_call: TRBV29-1
j_call: TRBJ2-5
clone_size: few
cdr3_aa: CSVGSLAGETQYF
cdr3_nt: TGCAGCGTTGGTTCCCTAGCGGGGGAGACCCAGTACTTC

cdr3_length: 12
d_call: -
v_call: TRBV2
j_call: TRBJ2-3
clone_size: -
cdr3_aa: CASRAETDTQYF
cdr3_nt: TGTGCCAGCAGGGCAGAAACAGATACGCAGTATTTT

cdr3_length: 14
d_call: TRBD2
v_call: TRBV2
j_call: TRBJ2-1
clone_size: -
cdr3_aa: CASRAGGIVHEQFF
cdr3_nt: TGTGCCAGTAGAGCGGGGGGCATAGTCCATGAGCAGTTCTTC

cdr3_length: 14
d_call: -
v_call: TRBV18
j_call: TRBJ2-3
clone_size: -
cdr3_aa: CASSSRQSTDTQYF
cdr3_nt: TGTGCCAGCTCATCGCGACAGAGCACGGATACGCAGTATTTT

cdr3_length: 14
d_call: TRBD1
v_call: TRBV29-1
j_call: TRBJ2-1
clone_size: -
cdr3_aa: CSVATGTGGNEQFF
cdr3_nt: TGCAGCGTTGCTACCGGGACAGGGGGAAATGAGCAGTTCTTC

cdr3_length: 14
d_call: -
v_call: TRBV7-9
j_call: TRBJ2-5
clone_size: -
cdr3_aa: CASSEGFREETQYF
cdr3_nt: TGTGCCAGCAGCGAGGGTTTTCGGGAAGAGACCCAGTACTTC

cdr3_length: 14
d_call: -
v_call: TRBV5-6
j_call: TRBJ1-6
clone_size: -
cdr3_aa: CASSKGLNNSPLHF
cdr3_nt: TGTGCCAGCAGCAAGGGACTGAATAATTCACCCCTCCACTTT

cdr3_length: 13
d_call: -
v_call: TRBV5-1
j_call: TRBJ1-2
clone_size: -
cdr3_aa: CASSLEGSGVHTF
cdr3_nt: TGCGCCAGCAGCTTAGAGGGTTCGGGGGTTCACACCTTC

cdr3_length: 15
d_call: TRBD2
v_call: TRBV5-1
j_call: TRBJ2-7
clone_size: -
cdr3_aa: CASSLGLAGAYEQYF
cdr3_nt: TGCGCCAGCAGCTTGGGACTAGCGGGGGCCTACGAGCAGTACTTC

cdr3_length: 15
d_call: -
v_call: TRBV4-2
j_call: TRBJ1-2
clone_size: -
cdr3_aa: CASSQEPSFNYGYTF
cdr3_nt: TGTGCCAGCAGCCAAGAACCGAGTTTTAACTATGGCTACACCTTC

cdr3_length: 14
d_call: -
v_call: TRBV14
j_call: TRBJ2-5
clone_size: few
cdr3_aa: CASSQEYRQETQYF
cdr3_nt: TGTGCCAGCAGCCAAGAATACAGGCAAGAGACCCAGTACTTC

cdr3_length: 14
d_call: -
v_call: TRBV2
j_call: TRBJ2-5
clone_size: -
cdr3_aa: CASSDTVYQETQYF
cdr3_nt: TGTGCCAGCAGTGATACAGTGTACCAAGAGACCCAGTACTTC

cdr3_length: 14
d_call: -
v_call: TRBV11-3
j_call: TRBJ2-2
clone_size: -
cdr3_aa: CASSLGAATGELFF
cdr3_nt: TGTGCCAGCAGCTTAGGGGCAGCCACCGGGGAGCTGTTTTTT

cdr3_length: 17
d_call: -
v_call: TRBV9
j_call: TRBJ2-3
clone_size: few
cdr3_aa: CASSGLPGQTSTDTQYF
cdr3_nt: TGTGCCAGCAGCGGACTGCCGGGACAAACTAGCACAGATACGCAGTATTTT

cdr3_length: 14
d_call: -
v_call: TRBV5-1
j_call: TRBJ2-7
clone_size: -
cdr3_aa: CASSLRDTAAGQYF
cdr3_nt: TGCGCCAGCAGCTTGAGGGACACCGCAGCCGGGCAGTACTTC

cdr3_length: 14
d_call: -
v_call: TRBV5-5
j_call: TRBJ2-1
clone_size: -
cdr3_aa: CASSLSPGRHEQFF
cdr3_nt: TGTGCCAGCAGCTTGAGTCCAGGTAGGCATGAGCAGTTCTTC

cdr3_length: 13
d_call: -
v_call: TRBV29-1
j_call: TRBJ2-3
clone_size: once
cdr3_aa: CSVRARGTDTQYF
cdr3_nt: -

cdr3_length: 13
d_call: TRBD1
v_call: TRBV2
j_call: TRBJ1-5
clone_size: -
cdr3_aa: CASGRDREQPQHF
cdr3_nt: TGTGCCAGCGGCCGGGACAGGGAACAGCCCCAGCATTTT

cdr3_length: 13
d_call: -
v_call: TRBV9
j_call: TRBJ2-2
clone_size: once
cdr3_aa: CASSPFQTGELFF
cdr3_nt: TGTGCCAGCAGCCCTTTCCAGACCGGGGAGCTGTTTTTT

cdr3_length: 13
d_call: -
v_call: TRBV11-3
j_call: TRBJ1-4
clone_size: once
cdr3_aa: CASSSGGSEKLFF
cdr3_nt: TGTGCCAGCAGCTCCGGTGGGAGTGAAAAACTGTTTTTT

cdr3_length: 16
d_call: -
v_call: TRBV5-1
j_call: TRBJ2-3
clone_size: -
cdr3_aa: CASSLRGTTSTDTQYF
cdr3_nt: TGCGCCAGCAGCTTAAGGGGGACAACTAGCACAGATACGCAGTATTTT

cdr3_length: 15
d_call: TRBD1
v_call: TRBV27
j_call: TRBJ2-7
clone_size: -
cdr3_aa: CASSYIRDRVYEQYF
cdr3_nt: TGTGCCAGCAGTTACATCCGGGACAGGGTGTACGAGCAGTACTTC

cdr3_length: 16
d_call: TRBD1
v_call: TRBV7-9
j_call: TRBJ2-5
clone_size: -
cdr3_aa: CASSLNVGTDQETQYF
cdr3_nt: TGTGCCAGCAGCTTAAATGTCGGGACAGACCAAGAGACCCAGTACTTC